The TCR beta chain under discussion was sequenced for a study of siplizumab effects on memory and regulatory T cells (dated by TCRdb to about 2019). With regard to the full study: The study examined how the anti-CD2 antibody siplizumab affects alloreactive T-cell subsets in allogeneic mixed lymphocyte reactions built from human PBMCs.

Turning to this clone: No antigen is known for it. The input lacks base qualities; no much larger clone sits a single base away.

The protocol used for the library was the immunoSEQ multiplex PCR assay. The deep sequencing platform assayed roughly 10^5 TCR templates per sample. Genomic DNA extracted from sorted T cells was used for TCRbeta CDR3 sequencing. The original pipeline was this. The R programming language was used for clonal analysis of TCRbeta CDR3 data. Unstimulated samples were compared with post-reaction CFSE-low samples to define alloreactive CD4+ and CD8+ clones. Alloreactive CD4+ clones were assigned to regulatory or non-regulatory origin by matching sequences to sorted unstimulated Treg and non-Treg repertoires. Not all clones reach the TCRdb copy of this immuneACCESS table, which keeps in-frame sequences only. Checked studies attribute under half of the gap to unresolved V genes and leave the rest unexplained. V and J calls and clone size are as listed in that table; D and trimming were resolved from the DNA. Present in this sample are around 94,000 clones, 92% of which were seen just once. The ten biggest clones cover about 1.1% of the sample.

On the study overall, not on this receptor specifically: Because sequences below about 10^-5 frequency were poorly captured, only a minor fraction of alloreactive clones could be mapped to unstimulated subsets. Greater diversity appeared to be present in unstimulated naive T cells than in memory T cells, and a substantial contribution to the alloresponse seemed to be made by naive cells. Of the alloreactive CD4+ clones that could be mapped, the Treg-derived share averaged roughly 73% with siplizumab compared with roughly 27% in control reactions. Siplizumab significantly lowered the cumulative frequency of alloreactive sequences that could be traced to unstimulated CD4+ memory T cells. Whether proliferating Tregs from siplizumab cultures actually had suppressive function was not functionally confirmed. Roughly 80-97% of proliferating CD4+ or CD8+ clones could not be assigned a naive or memory phenotype.

TCRbeta CDR3 sequencing was performed on sorted unstimulated T cells and on proliferating T cells recovered from mixed lymphocyte reactions. Fresh whole blood from ten HLA-typed healthy donors served as the source for isolating PBMCs. The CDR3 goes from the cysteine to the phenylalanine over 17 residues. The kept DNA is CDR3 alone, 51 bases in frame from the first base. Germline trimming: 0 bases from V, 1 base from J; junction bases outside gene matches: 4. CDR1 SGHNT and CDR2 YYREEE are derived from the germline V gene (reference sequence). The V and J segments used are TRBV5-4 and TRBJ2-2; TRBD2 aligns with 9 central bases. This clonotype was sampled from a human donor in good health. Sequencing was performed on CD4+ T cells sorted from blood. The DNA reads TGTGCCAGCAGCTTGGGGTTAGCGGGAGAGAACACCGGGGAGCTGTTTTTT. It translates as CASSLGLAGENTGELFF.